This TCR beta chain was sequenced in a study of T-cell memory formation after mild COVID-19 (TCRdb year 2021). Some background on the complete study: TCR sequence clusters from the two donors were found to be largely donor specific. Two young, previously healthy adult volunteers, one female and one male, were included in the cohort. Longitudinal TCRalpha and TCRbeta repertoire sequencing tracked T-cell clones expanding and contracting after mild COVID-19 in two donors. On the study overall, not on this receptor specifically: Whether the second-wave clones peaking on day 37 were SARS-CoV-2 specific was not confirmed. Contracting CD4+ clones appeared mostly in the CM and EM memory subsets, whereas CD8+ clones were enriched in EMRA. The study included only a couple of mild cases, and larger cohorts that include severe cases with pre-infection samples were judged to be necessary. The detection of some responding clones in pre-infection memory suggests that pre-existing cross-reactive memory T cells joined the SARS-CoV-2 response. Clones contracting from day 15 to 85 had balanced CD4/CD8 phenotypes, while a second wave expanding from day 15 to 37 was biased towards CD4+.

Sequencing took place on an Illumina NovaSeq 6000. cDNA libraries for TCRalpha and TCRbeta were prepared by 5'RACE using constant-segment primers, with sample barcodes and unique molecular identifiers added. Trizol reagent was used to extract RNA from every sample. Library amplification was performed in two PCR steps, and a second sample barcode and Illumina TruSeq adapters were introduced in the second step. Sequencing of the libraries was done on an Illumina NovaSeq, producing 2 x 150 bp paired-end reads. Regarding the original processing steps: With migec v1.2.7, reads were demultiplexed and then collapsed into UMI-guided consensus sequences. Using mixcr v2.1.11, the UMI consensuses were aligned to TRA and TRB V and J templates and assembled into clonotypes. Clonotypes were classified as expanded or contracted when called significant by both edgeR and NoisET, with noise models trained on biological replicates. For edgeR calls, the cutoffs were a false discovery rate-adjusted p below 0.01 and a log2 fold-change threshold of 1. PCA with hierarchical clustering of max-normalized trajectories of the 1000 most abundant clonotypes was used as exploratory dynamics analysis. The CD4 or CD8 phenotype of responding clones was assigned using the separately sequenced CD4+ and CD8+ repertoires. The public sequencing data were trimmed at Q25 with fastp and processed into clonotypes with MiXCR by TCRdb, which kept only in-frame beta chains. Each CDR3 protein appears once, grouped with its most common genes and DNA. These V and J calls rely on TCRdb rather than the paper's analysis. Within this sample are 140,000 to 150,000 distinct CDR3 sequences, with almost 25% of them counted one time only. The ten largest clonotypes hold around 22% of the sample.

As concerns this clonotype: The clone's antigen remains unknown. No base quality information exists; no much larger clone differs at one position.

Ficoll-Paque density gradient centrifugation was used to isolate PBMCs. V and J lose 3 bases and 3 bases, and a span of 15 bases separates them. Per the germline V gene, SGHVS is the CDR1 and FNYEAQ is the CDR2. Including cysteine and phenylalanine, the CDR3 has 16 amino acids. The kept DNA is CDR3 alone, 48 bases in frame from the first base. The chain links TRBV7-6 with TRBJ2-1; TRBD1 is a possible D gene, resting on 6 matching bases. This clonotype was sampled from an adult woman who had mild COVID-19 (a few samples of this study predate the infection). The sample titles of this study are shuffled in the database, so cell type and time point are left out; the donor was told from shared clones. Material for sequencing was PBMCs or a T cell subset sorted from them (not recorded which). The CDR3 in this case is CASSFSPGTLYNEQFF. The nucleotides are TGTGCCAGCAGCTTCTCCCCTGGGACACTCTACAATGAGCAGTTCTTC.